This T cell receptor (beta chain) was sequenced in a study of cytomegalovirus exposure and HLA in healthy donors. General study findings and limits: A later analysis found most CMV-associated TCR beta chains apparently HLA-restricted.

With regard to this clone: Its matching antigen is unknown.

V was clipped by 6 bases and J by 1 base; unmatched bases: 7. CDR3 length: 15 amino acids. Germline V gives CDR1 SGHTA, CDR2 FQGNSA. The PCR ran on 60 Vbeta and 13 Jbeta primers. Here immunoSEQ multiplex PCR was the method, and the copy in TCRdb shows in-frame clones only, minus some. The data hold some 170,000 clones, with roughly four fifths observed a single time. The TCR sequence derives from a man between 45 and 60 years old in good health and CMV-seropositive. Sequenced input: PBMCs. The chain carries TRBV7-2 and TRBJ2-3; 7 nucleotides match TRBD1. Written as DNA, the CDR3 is TGTGCCAGCAGTTTATCCGGGACAGGCACAGATACGCAGTATTTT. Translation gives CASSLSGTGTDTQYF.